This T cell receptor (beta chain) originates from a study of human T cells and chemical hapten exposure. Study context: Throughout a study of roughly 24 weeks, patients underwent weekly scalp administration of diphenylcyclopropenone doses. A patient group, mainly female, showed alopecia areata, totalis or universalis. Study outcomes and limitations: More PT1 expanded TCRs went with higher patch test scores.

Time point meaning: patch test 3, about 24 weeks after DPC sensitization. As for treatment: therapeutic diphenylcyclopropenone sensitization with weekly scalp DPC. This clonotype was found many times. Its antigen is currently unknown. Trimming removed 1 base from V and 12 bases from J; junction bases left unmatched: 8. The CDR3 has 14 amino acids. The germline CDR1 and CDR2 sequences are LGHDT and YNNKEL (reference sequence). It was the library that attached unique molecular identifiers to individual cDNA molecules. Each CDR3 protein is one row after TCRdb ran MiXCR on the RACE reads. In the table there are fewer than 80,000 distinct CDR3 sequences, 8% to 13% of which are singletons.

The clonotype comes from a woman aged 25 to 45 with alopecia areata. Some clones in this sample may be carry-over from other donors' samples. This specimen consisted of whole blood, obtained in connection with sensitization to the hapten diphenylcyclopropenone (DPC). V usage is TRBV3-1 and J usage is TRBJ1-4; 7 bases match TRBD1. The CDR3 loop is CASSQVLKQGELFF. CDR3 DNA: TGTGCCAGCAGCCAAGTTCTGAAGCAGGGGGAACTGTTTTTT.